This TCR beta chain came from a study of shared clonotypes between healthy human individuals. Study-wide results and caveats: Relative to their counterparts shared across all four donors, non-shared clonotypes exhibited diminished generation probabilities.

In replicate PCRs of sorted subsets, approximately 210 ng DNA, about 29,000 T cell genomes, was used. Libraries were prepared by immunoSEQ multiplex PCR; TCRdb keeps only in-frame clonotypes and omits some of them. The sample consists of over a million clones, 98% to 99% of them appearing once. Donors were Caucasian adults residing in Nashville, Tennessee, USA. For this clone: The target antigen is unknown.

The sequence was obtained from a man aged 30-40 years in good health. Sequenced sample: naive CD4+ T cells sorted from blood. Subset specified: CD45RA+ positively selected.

The CDR3 here is CASSLLSGTHYEQYF. CDR3 nucleotide sequence: TGTGCCAGCAGTTTACTTAGCGGGACGCACTACGAGCAGTACTTC. The chain links TRBV28 to TRBJ2-7, with 8 positions matching TRBD2. V lost 2 bases to trimming and J lost 3 bases; unmatched junction nucleotides: 6. CDR1 and CDR2 from the germline V gene are MDHEN and SYDVKM. The CDR3 has 15 residues. The full variable domain, its missing parts supplied by reference TRBV28 and TRBJ2-7, is DVKVTQSSRYLVKRTGEKVFLECVQDMDHENMFWYRQDPGLGLRLIYFSYDVKMKEKGDIPEGYSVSREKKERFSLILESASTNQTSMYLCASSLLSGTHYEQYFGPGTRLTVT.